The rows below give T cell receptor beta chains drawn from one sample of a study of blood T cell repertoires in COVID-19. Libraries were prepared by immunoSEQ multiplex PCR; TCRdb keeps only in-frame clonotypes and omits some of them. This table has more than 200,000 clones, about 80% appearing once. The sample consisted of peripheral blood. These receptors were collected from a man aged 50-59 years with active or convalescent COVID-19. Both conserved end residues are part of each CDR3. A D gene is named only where the DNA matches it firmly. Size is omitted from some rows. Given values are once, few, many or a class for expanded clones.

CDR3 DNA	CDR3 protein	clone size	V gene	D gene	J gene
TGTGCCAGCAGTTTAAGGGGCCTTCCTGAGCAGTTCTTC	CASSLRGLPEQFF	.	TRBV12-3/TRBV12-4	.	TRBJ2-1
TGTGCCAGCAGCGCCGACAGGGGCACTGAAGCTTTCTTT	CASSADRGTEAFF	once	TRBV27	TRBD1	TRBJ1-1
TGTGCCAGCAGTTGGGGGCCGAGCAATGAGCAGTTCTTC	CASSWGPSNEQFF	.	TRBV6-2/TRBV6-3	.	TRBJ2-1
TGTGCCAGCAGTGAATCGGCAGGGGCCGCCTATGGCTACACCTTC	CASSESAGAAYGYTF	.	TRBV25-1	.	TRBJ1-2
TGTGCCTCCCGGGACAGGGGTTACACCGGGGAGCTGTTTTTT	CASRDRGYTGELFF	once	TRBV30	TRBD1	TRBJ2-2
TGTGCCAGCAGCCGACTTCAGGGAAACTATGGCTACACCTTC	CASSRLQGNYGYTF	.	TRBV7-9	.	TRBJ1-2
TGTGCCAGCAGTTACTCGGGGACAGGGGGAACCGCGCCCCAGCATTTT	CASSYSGTGGTAPQHF	once	TRBV6-5	TRBD1	TRBJ1-5
TGTGCCAGTAGCATTTCCTCCGGGGACTATGGCTACACCTTC	CASSISSGDYGYTF	once	TRBV19	.	TRBJ1-2
TGCGCCAGCAGCTTAGACAGTACGAATTCACCCCTCCACTTT	CASSLDSTNSPLHF	few	TRBV5-1	.	TRBJ1-6
TGTGCCTGGAGTGTAGGCGGGGGTCGGGAAAAACTGTTTTTT	CAWSVGGGREKLFF	once	TRBV30	.	TRBJ1-4
TGTGCCAGCAGTTCGACAGCATCTGGGGCCAACGTCCTGACTTTC	CASSSTASGANVLTF	.	TRBV6-5	.	TRBJ2-6
TGTGCCAGCAGCCCCGGGTTGGGTGAGACTGAAGCTTTCTTT	CASSPGLGETEAFF	.	TRBV5-4	.	TRBJ1-1
TGTGCCAGCAGCTTGGCCCAACGCTTGGGGGCCGGGACAGATACGCAGTATTTT	CASSLAQRLGAGTDTQYF	.	TRBV5-6	.	TRBJ2-3
TGCGCCAGCAGGGTACCGGGATTTCTGAATGAGCAGTTCTTC	CASRVPGFLNEQFF	.	TRBV5-1	.	TRBJ2-1
TGTGCCAGTACCACGACAGGGAACACCGGGGAGCTGTTTTTT	CASTTTGNTGELFF	few	TRBV19	.	TRBJ2-2
TGTGCCACCAGTGACCTCCGGGACAGGGTTAGAGATACGCAGTATTTT	CATSDLRDRVRDTQYF	.	TRBV24-1	TRBD1	TRBJ2-3
TGTGCCAGCGAGGACAGAATGAACACTGAAGCTTTCTTT	CASEDRMNTEAFF	.	TRBV6-6	.	TRBJ1-1
TGTGCCAGCAGCCCCTCAGGGGATGGTAATTCACCCCTCCACTTT	CASSPSGDGNSPLHF	.	TRBV9	.	TRBJ1-6
TGTGCCAGCAGCGACTTCCAAGAGACCCAGTACTTC	CASSDFQETQYF	once	TRBV7-9	.	TRBJ2-5
TGTGCCAGCAGCGTAGAGGGCAGGGGGGCGAATGAGCAGTTCTTC	CASSVEGRGANEQFF	.	TRBV9	.	TRBJ2-1
TGTGCCATTAAGACACCCATTGGCTACACCTTC	CAIKTPIGYTF	.	TRBV2	.	TRBJ1-2
TGTGCCAGCAGCCCCTGGGGAGGGGGTATGCTCAATGAGCAGTTCTTC	CASSPWGGGMLNEQFF	few	TRBV5-6	.	TRBJ2-1
TGTGCCAGCAGCCCGGTAGGGGGTAACTATGGCTACACCTTC	CASSPVGGNYGYTF	.	TRBV27	.	TRBJ1-2
TGTGCCAGCCGCGGGGCAAACACCGGGGAGCTGTTTTTT	CASRGANTGELFF	.	TRBV27	.	TRBJ2-2
TGTGCCAGCAGTCGAACAGGATTAAACTATGGCTACACCTTC	CASSRTGLNYGYTF	.	TRBV6-5	.	TRBJ1-2
TGTGCCAGCAGCGTAGTCGGGGGGAGAGAGACCCAGTACTTC	CASSVVGGRETQYF	.	TRBV9	TRBD2	TRBJ2-5
TGTGCCAGCAGCCCCCTGCCAACAAGCACCATATATTTT	CASSPLPTSTIYF	.	TRBV9	.	TRBJ1-3
TGTGCCAGCAGTGAACCGGGACAGGGGTATAGCAATCAGCCCCAGCATTTT	CASSEPGQGYSNQPQHF	.	TRBV6-1	TRBD1	TRBJ1-5
TGTGCCAGCAGCTTAGATCTGATAGGGGGAGCTTTCTTT	CASSLDLIGGAFF	.	TRBV11-2	.	TRBJ1-1
TGTGCCAGCAGCGCTTATGGTAGTCAAGAGACCCAGTACTTC	CASSAYGSQETQYF	.	TRBV5-5	.	TRBJ2-5
TGTGCCACCCGGGGGGCCGTTGAGACCCAGTACTTC	CATRGAVETQYF	.	TRBV3-1/TRBV3-2	.	TRBJ2-5
TGTGCCAGCAGCTTATTAGGGGCCGCAGATACGCAGTATTTT	CASSLLGAADTQYF	.	TRBV7-7	.	TRBJ2-3
TGTGCCAGTAGTAATACAGGGAGAAGCAATCAGCCCCAGCATTTT	CASSNTGRSNQPQHF	.	TRBV19	.	TRBJ1-5
TGTGCCAGCAGCGTCCGGGGCGGGGGCCGAGCCCAGTACTTC	CASSVRGGGRAQYF	.	TRBV5-4	.	TRBJ2-5
TGTGCCAGCAGTCTCAGGGGCGGTAGTCCCCAGTACTTC	CASSLRGGSPQYF	.	TRBV28	.	TRBJ2-5